The clone carrying this T cell receptor (beta chain) has a count of ten or more. All patients were untreated before thyroid surgery. The data were obtained in a study of metastatic and nonmetastatic thyroid tumors. Overall study context: From malignant and benign thyroid patients, repertoires in blood and in tumor or nodule tissue were compared.

TCRdb recomputed clones from the PCR reads via MiXCR. The sample yields around 13,000 clones, 9% to 13% seen once. Sample: blood. This receptor was taken from a female donor with papillary thyroid cancer or a benign thyroid nodule (not recorded which). Some clones in this sample may be carry-over from other donors' samples.

CDR3 in DNA: TGTGCCAGTAATCCAGGCGGGGCGGGGACCGGGGAGCTGTTTTTT. Amino acids: CASNPGGAGTGELFF. This chain links TRBV19 with TRBJ2-2, with a weak D call TRBD2 (6 bases). V was shortened by 7 bases and J by 5 bases, with 17 bases between the two germline ends. Germline V gene lookup returns CDR1 LNHDA and CDR2 SQIVND (reference sequence). CDR3 length equals 15 residues.